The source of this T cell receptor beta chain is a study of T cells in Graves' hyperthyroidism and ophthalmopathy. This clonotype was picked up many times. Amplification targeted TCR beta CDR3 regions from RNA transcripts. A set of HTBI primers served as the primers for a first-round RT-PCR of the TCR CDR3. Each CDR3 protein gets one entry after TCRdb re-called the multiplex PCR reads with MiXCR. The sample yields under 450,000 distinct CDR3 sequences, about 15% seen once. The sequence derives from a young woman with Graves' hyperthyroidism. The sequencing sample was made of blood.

The chain's CDR3 is CASSPQGQETQYF. CDR3 in DNA: TGTGCCAGCAGCCCACAGGGCCAAGAGACCCAGTACTTC. The chain combines TRBV7-9 with TRBJ2-5; tentative D call: TRBD1 (6 bases). The CDR3 length is 13 residues. Germline-derived CDR1 and CDR2 are SEHNR and FQNEAQ (reference sequence). Deletions cut 5 bases from V and 1 base from J, with 8 bases between.